This TCR beta chain comes out of a study of long-term antiretroviral therapy in people with HIV. Survey-level immunoSEQ v3.0 assays were run. Here immunoSEQ multiplex PCR was the method, and the copy in TCRdb shows in-frame clones only, minus some. Of 25,000 to 30,000 clones listed, approximately 95% are singletons. CDR1 SNHLY and CDR2 FYNNEI come from the germline V gene. The length of the CDR3 is 11 residues. V was cut by 4 bases and J by 6 bases, with 7 bases left in between. The V and J genes are TRBV2 and TRBJ2-7; D is uncertain. The TCR originated in a man aged 25 to 40 with HIV. Specimen: unsorted PBMCs, collected 5.3 years after starting antiretroviral therapy. For the CDR3, the DNA is TGTGCCAGCAGTGCGTACACCGAGCAGTACTTC. It specifies CASSAYTEQYF.